Listed below are T cell receptor beta chains from one sample, sequenced in a study of siplizumab effects on memory and regulatory T cells. The protocol was immunoSEQ multiplex PCR, while the TCRdb copy is restricted to in-frame clones and leaves out a portion. The data hold 100,000 or so clones, with 80% to 95% observed a single time. The specimen sequenced was non-Treg CD4+ T cells sorted from blood. Receptors originate from a human donor in good health. Both conserved end residues are part of each CDR3. D genes are given only for firm matches. Some rows mark clone size as missing; the rest say once, few, many or name a class of expanded clone.

V	J	size	D	CDR3	DNA
TRBV18	TRBJ2-5	NA	TRBD2	CASSSGLAGSQETQYF	TGTGCCAGCTCATCAGGACTAGCGGGATCCCAAGAGACCCAGTACTTC
TRBV6-5	TRBJ1-4	NA	TRBD1	CASSTRDRGGEKLFF	TGTGCCAGCAGTACCCGGGACAGGGGTGGTGAAAAACTGTTTTTT
TRBV7-8	TRBJ1-5	NA	NA	CASSLIRLQGNQPQHF	TGTGCCAGCAGCTTAATCCGGCTACAGGGAAATCAGCCCCAGCATTTT
TRBV11-2	TRBJ1-4	NA	NA	CASSLQTRPNEKLFF	TGTGCCAGCAGCCTCCAGACAAGGCCTAATGAAAAACTGTTTTTT
TRBV7-9	TRBJ2-6	NA	NA	CASSLGTVASGANVLTF	TGTGCCAGCAGCTTAGGTACAGTAGCCTCTGGGGCCAACGTCCTGACTTTC
TRBV29-1	TRBJ2-1	NA	TRBD2	CSDGGTSGRTYNEQFF	TGCAGCGATGGCGGGACTAGCGGTAGAACCTACAATGAGCAGTTCTTC
TRBV18	TRBJ2-1	NA	NA	CASSPENEQFF	TGTGCCAGCTCACCGGAGAATGAGCAGTTCTTC
TRBV11-3	TRBJ2-3	NA	NA	CASSQTQTDTQYF	TGTGCCAGCAGCCAGACACAAACAGATACGCAGTATTTT
TRBV4-1	TRBJ2-2	NA	TRBD2	CASSQPGGGTGELFF	TGCGCCAGCAGCCAACCGGGAGGGGGTACCGGGGAGCTGTTTTTT
TRBV30	TRBJ2-6	NA	NA	CAWSVIGGSGANVLTF	TGTGCCTGGAGTGTAATTGGGGGGTCTGGGGCCAACGTCCTGACTTTC
TRBV7-9	TRBJ2-5	once	NA	CASSTQGEGRETQYF	TGTGCCAGCAGCACTCAGGGGGAGGGAAGAGAGACCCAGTACTTC
TRBV29-1	TRBJ2-1	once	TRBD1	CSALRGQEQFF	TGCAGCGCCCTAAGGGGGCAAGAGCAGTTCTTC
TRBV7-3	TRBJ1-1	NA	TRBD1	CATSTGENTEAFF	TGTGCCACCTCGACAGGGGAAAACACTGAAGCTTTCTTT
TRBV30	TRBJ2-6	NA	NA	CAWSYPSGANVLTF	TGTGCCTGGAGTTACCCGTCTGGGGCCAACGTCCTGACTTTC
TRBV11-3	TRBJ2-7	NA	NA	CASSLEGLQYEQYF	TGTGCCAGCAGCTTAGAGGGGCTCCAATACGAGCAGTACTTC
TRBV5-1	TRBJ1-1	once	NA	CASSSMRHLNTEAFF	TGCGCCAGCAGCAGTATGAGACACCTTAACACTGAAGCTTTCTTT